This T cell receptor (beta chain) was recovered during a study of T cells in Graves' hyperthyroidism and ophthalmopathy. The CDR3 runs 15 residues. The germline gives CDR1 LGHDT, CDR2 YNNKEL (reference sequence). V gave up 2 bases and J gave up 0 bases, with 5 bases separating them. What was amplified from RNA transcripts were TCR beta CDR3 regions. A set of HTBI primers served as the primers for a first-round RT-PCR of the TCR CDR3. From the multiplex PCR reads, TCRdb called clonotypes with MiXCR, one entry per CDR3 protein. The repertoire has roughly 640,000 distinct CDR3 sequences, approximately 15% of them found once; the top ten carry around 3.5%. The table lists this clonotype with many counts.

What was sequenced was blood. This sequence was found in a middle-aged woman with Graves' ophthalmopathy. V and J are TRBV3-1 and TRBJ2-6; D gene uncertain. The CDR3 DNA reads as TGTGCCAGCAGCCAACTCGTCTCTGGGGCCAACGTCCTGACTTTC. Protein: CASSQLVSGANVLTF.